This TCR beta chain is drawn from a study of PD-1 blockade in classical Hodgkin lymphoma. Overall study context: Patients had nivolumab dosed at 3 mg/kg, delivered intravenously every 2 weeks.

Study results and caveats: Only CD4+ TCR diversity, not CD8+, had risen significantly by C4D1.

Relapse was seen in all patients after autologous stem cell transplantation, and brentuximab vedotin exposure was variable. When best responses were assessed, they were complete response, partial response or progressive disease. On this clone: Its antigen is currently unknown.

TCRdb's table, derived via immunoSEQ multiplex PCR, lists solely in-frame clones and lacks some. In the table there are 100,000 to 130,000 clones, 89% of which are singletons. The sample was peripheral blood mononuclear cells (PBMCs), taken before the second cycle of nivolumab. This TCR was recovered from a human donor with classical Hodgkin lymphoma.

The CDR3 reads CAWSGVTIGAFF. The DNA for the CDR3 is TGTGCCTGGAGTGGAGTCACCATAGGAGCTTTCTTT. The V call is TRBV30, the J call TRBJ1-1; D gene ambiguous. V shed 1 base and J shed 10 bases, with 13 bases lying between them. Germline V gene sequence: CDR1 GTSNPN, CDR2 SVGIG (reference sequence). The CDR3 is made up of 12 amino acids. Looking up the rest from reference TRBV30 and TRBJ1-1 gives the full variable domain: SQTIHQWPATLVQPVGSPLSLECTVEGTSNPNLYWYRQAAGRGLQLLFYSVGIGQISSEVPQNLSASRPQDRQFILSSKKLLLSDSGFYLCAWSGVTIGAFFGQGTRLTVV.